This is a list of T cell receptor beta chains from one sample in a study of blood T cell repertoires in COVID-19. This table comes from immunoSEQ multiplex PCR, and its TCRdb copy is limited to in-frame clones, with some not included. Of roughly 190,000 clones listed, 82% were seen once; the top ten hold 4% to 6.5%. Input material: PBMCs or T cells enriched from blood (not recorded which). These receptors were taken from a woman aged 60-75 years with acute COVID-19. CDR3s include the opening cysteine and the closing phenylalanine or tryptophan. D genes are given only for firm matches. The size of a clone is reported for some rows only, either as once, few or many, or as a class for expanded clones.

>TRBJ2-5|.|TRBV6-6|.
CASSYSSRTGETQYF
TGTGCCAGCAGTTACTCGAGTCGCACCGGGGAGACCCAGTACTTC
>TRBJ1-5|.|TRBV4-3|.
CASSQDHGAAKYQPQHF
TGCGCCAGCAGCCAAGACCATGGGGCGGCGAAATATCAGCCCCAGCATTTT
>TRBJ1-1|TRBD1|TRBV4-1|.
CARSGGQDSNTEAFF
TGCGCCAGAAGTGGGGGACAGGACTCGAACACTGAAGCTTTCTTT
>TRBJ2-7|TRBD1|TRBV24-1|.
CATSDPGTDPYEQYF
TGTGCCACCAGTGATCCCGGGACAGACCCCTACGAGCAGTACTTC
>TRBJ1-1|TRBD1|TRBV18|.
CASSLQGETEAFF
TGTGCCAGCTCACTTCAGGGGGAGACTGAAGCTTTCTTT
>TRBJ2-1|TRBD2|TRBV9|.
CASSVAGTRDEQFF
TGTGCCAGCAGCGTAGCCGGGACTAGAGATGAGCAGTTCTTC
>TRBJ2-2|.|TRBV7-2|.
CASSLVAGIAGELFF
TGTGCCAGCAGCTTAGTGGCAGGTATAGCCGGGGAGCTGTTTTTT
>TRBJ1-5|TRBD1|TRBV19|.
CANRETGINQPQHF
TGTGCCAACAGGGAGACAGGGATAAATCAGCCCCAGCATTTT
>TRBJ2-1|.|TRBV29-1|.
CSVGPGEQFF
TGCAGCGTGGGGCCCGGTGAGCAGTTCTTC
>TRBJ2-1|TRBD1|TRBV10-3|.
CAIRTGGVNEQFF
TGTGCCATAAGGACAGGGGGCGTGAATGAGCAGTTCTTC
>TRBJ2-2|TRBD2|TRBV11-3|few
CASSPRTSGRAGELFF
TGTGCCAGCAGCCCCCGGACTAGCGGGAGGGCCGGGGAGCTGTTTTTT
>TRBJ1-1|TRBD1|TRBV15|few
CATSRDTGVGTEAFF
TGTGCCACCAGCAGAGATACAGGGGTGGGCACTGAAGCTTTCTTT
>TRBJ1-6|.|TRBV7-2|few
CASSLAGGTNSPLHF
TGTGCCAGCAGCTTAGCGGGGGGTACAAATTCACCCCTCCACTTT
>TRBJ1-3|.|TRBV4-3|few
CASSQDRGAGGNTIYF
TGCGCCAGCAGCCAAGATCGGGGGGCAGGGGGAAACACCATATATTTT
>TRBJ2-3|.|TRBV30|.
CAWSGAIRADTQYF
TGTGCCTGGAGTGGGGCCATCAGGGCAGATACGCAGTATTTT
>TRBJ1-3|TRBD1|TRBV4-3|.
CASSQDGTVETNTIYF
TGCGCCAGCAGCCAAGACGGGACAGTGGAGACAAACACCATATATTTT
>TRBJ1-3|.|TRBV7-2|once
CASSIQGGAGNTIYF
TGTGCCAGCAGCATACAGGGAGGGGCTGGAAACACCATATATTTT
>TRBJ1-3|.|TRBV2|.
CASSRSTARRNTIYF
TGTGCCAGCAGTCGATCTACAGCCAGAAGAAACACCATATATTTT
>TRBJ1-2|TRBD1|TRBV5-1|.
CASSTGQGKLSGYTF
TGCGCCAGCAGCACCGGACAGGGTAAATTATCAGGCTACACCTTC
>TRBJ1-2|.|TRBV4-3|once
CASSQGEDLSQPGYGYTF
TGCGCCAGCAGCCAGGGGGAGGATCTTTCTCAACCGGGCTATGGCTACACCTTC
>TRBJ1-2|.|TRBV28|many
CASSLLPRAGGYGYTF
TGTGCCAGCAGTTTACTCCCCAGGGCGGGAGGCTATGGCTACACCTTC
>TRBJ1-4|.|TRBV14|.
CASSVREAGEKLFF
TGTGCCAGCAGTGTCAGGGAGGCTGGAGAAAAACTGTTTTTT
>TRBJ2-1|TRBD1|TRBV6-5|.
CASPSRGGVFDEQFF
TGTGCCAGCCCCTCACGAGGGGGCGTTTTCGATGAGCAGTTCTTC
>TRBJ1-2|TRBD1|TRBV7-2|.
CASSASRQGVSYGYTF
TGTGCCAGCAGCGCCTCCCGACAGGGGGTTAGTTATGGCTACACCTTC
>TRBJ2-7|.|TRBV6-5|.
CASSYFRTYEQYF
TGTGCCAGCAGTTACTTCCGTACCTACGAGCAGTACTTC
>TRBJ2-7|TRBD2|TRBV3-1/TRBV3-2|once
CASSHRTSAGGNDEQYF
TGTGCCAGCAGCCACAGGACTAGCGCGGGAGGGAACGACGAGCAGTACTTC
>TRBJ2-2|.|TRBV4-2|.
CASSQESRGEELFF
TGTGCCAGCAGCCAAGAGTCAAGAGGTGAGGAGCTGTTTTTT
>TRBJ2-1|.|TRBV7-2|.
CASSPTGTPYNEQFF
TGTGCCAGCAGCCCCACCGGGACTCCTTACAATGAGCAGTTCTTC
>TRBJ2-2|.|TRBV11-2|few
CASSPTHSAGELFF
TGTGCCAGCAGCCCAACCCACAGTGCCGGGGAGCTGTTTTTT
>TRBJ2-2|TRBD2|TRBV4-3|.
CASSQERTSGGELFF
TGCGCCAGCAGCCAAGAACGGACTAGCGGGGGGGAGCTGTTTTTT
>TRBJ1-2|.|TRBV15|many
CATSRDRVGRDGYTF
TGTGCCACCAGCAGAGATCGGGTGGGGAGGGATGGCTACACCTTC
>TRBJ1-5|TRBD1|TRBV19|.
CASRNRQTGGQPQHF
TGTGCCAGTAGAAACCGACAGACAGGGGGTCAGCCCCAGCATTTT
>TRBJ2-1|.|TRBV6-2/TRBV6-3|.
CASSEPYNEQFF
TGTGCCAGCAGTGAGCCCTACAATGAGCAGTTCTTC
>TRBJ2-2|.|TRBV4-3|.
CASSQDDGGLGGELFF
TGCGCCAGCAGCCAAGATGATGGGGGCCTGGGCGGGGAGCTGTTTTTT
>TRBJ2-3|.|TRBV3-1/TRBV3-2|.
CASSQEGADTQYF
TGTGCCAGCAGCCAAGAAGGGGCAGATACGCAGTATTTT
>TRBJ2-2|TRBD1|TRBV11-3|.
CASSTGGRTGELFF
TGTGCCAGCAGTACAGGGGGCCGCACCGGGGAGCTGTTTTTT
>TRBJ2-3|TRBD2|TRBV5-8|.
CASSSREGNTDTQYF
TGTGCCAGCAGCTCTAGGGAGGGGAACACAGATACGCAGTATTTT
>TRBJ1-5|TRBD1|TRBV18|.
CASSTGQGRWQPQHF
TGTGCCAGCTCCACAGGACAGGGACGATGGCAGCCCCAGCATTTT
>TRBJ1-2|.|TRBV25-1|few
CASSRGAVGYTF
TGTGCCAGCAGTCGGGGGGCAGTGGGCTACACCTTC